This record looks at one T cell receptor beta chain sequence and its context. Patients in Seattle were enrolled during active infection, then followed longitudinally. CDR3 length: 16 residues. Trimming removed 3 bases from V and 4 bases from J; junction bases left unmatched: 7. The V gene's germline CDR1 is MNHNS and CDR2 SASEGT. This entry is derived from a study of blood T cell repertoires in COVID-19. Across the study: Collection of acute and convalescent COVID-19 samples took place in the United States, Italy and Spain. T cells, B-cell-depleted T cells, or PBMCs supplied cDNA or gDNA.

Original processing notes: Nucleated cell counts were estimated from reference gene primer amplification. The table came from immunoSEQ multiplex PCR; TCRdb's copy has only in-frame clones and leaves some out. D and trimming come from the DNA, and the V and J calls and clone size come from that table. Of 60,000 to 65,000 clones listed, over 65% are singletons. The sample taken for sequencing was peripheral blood. The chain is built from TRBV6-1 and TRBJ2-2; 8 nucleotides align to TRBD1. This TCR came from a man aged 55 to 70 with COVID-19, enrolled during active disease. The CDR3 DNA sequence: TGTGCCAGCAGTGATCCGACAGGGGAAGGCACCGGGGAGCTGTTTTTT. Its translation is CASSDPTGEGTGELFF.